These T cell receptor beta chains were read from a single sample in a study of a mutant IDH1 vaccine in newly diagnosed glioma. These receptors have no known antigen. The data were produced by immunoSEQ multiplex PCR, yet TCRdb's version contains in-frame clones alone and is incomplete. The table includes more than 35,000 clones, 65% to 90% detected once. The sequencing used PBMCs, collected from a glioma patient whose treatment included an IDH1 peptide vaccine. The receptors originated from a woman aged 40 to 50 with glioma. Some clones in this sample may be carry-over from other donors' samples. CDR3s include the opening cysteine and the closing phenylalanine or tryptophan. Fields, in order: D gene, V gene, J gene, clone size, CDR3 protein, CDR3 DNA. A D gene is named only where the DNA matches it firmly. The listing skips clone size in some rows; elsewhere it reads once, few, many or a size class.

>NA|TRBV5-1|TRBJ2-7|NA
CASSYRVSSYEQYF
TGTGCCAGCAGCTACAGGGTTTCTTCCTACGAGCAGTACTTC
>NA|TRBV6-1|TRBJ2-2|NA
CASSAGGGGGELFF
TGTGCCAGCAGTGCTGGAGGTGGTGGCGGGGAGCTGTTTTTT
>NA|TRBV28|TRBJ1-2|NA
CASSTSFDGVYGYTF
TGTGCCAGCAGTACCTCGTTCGACGGCGTCTATGGCTACACCTTC
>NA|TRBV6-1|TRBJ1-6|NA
CASSELGIASSPLHF
TGTGCCAGCAGTGAACTCGGCATAGCTAGCTCACCCCTCCACTTT
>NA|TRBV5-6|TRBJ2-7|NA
CASSPAGPAYEQYF
TGTGCCAGCAGCCCCGCCGGGCCTGCCTACGAGCAGTACTTC
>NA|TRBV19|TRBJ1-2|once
CASSIWGAEGDGYTF
TGTGCCAGTAGTATTTGGGGGGCGGAAGGAGACGGCTACACCTTC
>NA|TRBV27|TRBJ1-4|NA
CASSYSRTNEKLFF
TGTGCCAGCAGTTACAGTAGGACTAATGAAAAACTGTTTTTT
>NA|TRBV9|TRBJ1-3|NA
CASSEDGTPGNTIYF
TGTGCCAGCAGCGAGGACGGGACTCCAGGGAACACCATATATTTT
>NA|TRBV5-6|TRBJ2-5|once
CASSLALSRQTQYF
TGTGCCAGCAGCTTGGCCCTATCCCGACAGACCCAGTACTTC
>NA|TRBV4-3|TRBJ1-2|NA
CASSQDWTAAYGYTF
TGCGCCAGCAGCCAAGATTGGACGGCGGCCTATGGCTACACCTTC
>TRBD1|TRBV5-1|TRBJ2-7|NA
CASFDRAYEQYF
TGCGCCAGCTTCGACAGGGCCTACGAGCAGTACTTC
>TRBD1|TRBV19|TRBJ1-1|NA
CASSGTASMNTEAFF
TGTGCCAGTAGTGGGACAGCGTCCATGAACACTGAAGCTTTCTTT
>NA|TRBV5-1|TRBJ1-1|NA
CASSLAGTGDTEAFF
TGCGCCAGCAGCTTGGCCGGGACTGGAGACACTGAAGCTTTCTTT
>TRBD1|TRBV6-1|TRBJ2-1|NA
CASSAGTGGYNEQFF
TGTGCCAGCAGTGCCGGGACAGGGGGCTACAATGAGCAGTTCTTC
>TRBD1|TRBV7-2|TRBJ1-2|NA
CASSWTGDYGYTF
TGTGCCAGCAGCTGGACAGGGGACTATGGCTACACCTTC
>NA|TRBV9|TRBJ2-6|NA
CASSQRGTAFSGANVLTF
TGTGCCAGCAGCCAAAGAGGTACAGCTTTCTCTGGGGCCAACGTCCTGACTTTC
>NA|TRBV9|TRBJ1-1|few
CASSPRRSENTEAFF
TGTGCCAGCAGCCCCCGGAGGTCGGAGAACACTGAAGCTTTCTTT
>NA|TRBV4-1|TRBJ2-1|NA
CASSQVDMLAYNEQFF
TGCGCCAGCAGCCAGGTGGACATGCTGGCCTACAATGAGCAGTTCTTC